The 5 T cell receptor beta chains presented below share a single source sample, sequenced in a study of shared clonotypes between healthy human individuals. Profiled with immunoSEQ multiplex PCR; TCRdb holds only in-frame clones, not every one. Among roughly 1.4 million clones listed, approximately 98.5% were seen once. Sequences were obtained from naive CD4+ T cells sorted from blood. This sample's subset: CD45RA+ positively selected. These receptors were collected from a man aged 25-45 years in good health.

The chain carries TRBV7-2 and TRBJ2-5; 12 nucleotides agree with TRBD2. This CDR3 spans 15 amino acids. Losses at the gene ends were 4 bases for V and 5 bases for J; bases not matched to a gene: 5. Germline-derived CDR1 and CDR2 are SGHTA and FQGNSA. This CDR3 is CASSSLAGGWETQYF. In nucleotides, the CDR3 is TGTGCCAGCAGCTCACTAGCGGGGGGTTGGGAGACCCAGTACTTC.

About this clone itself: Other DNA sequences from this sample encode an identical CDR3 as well. The chain couples TRBV18 to TRBJ2-5; TRBD1 agrees at 10 bases. CDR3 length: 15 amino acids. From germline, CDR1 is KGHSH and CDR2 LQKENI. After removal of 3 bases from V and 5 bases from J, the junction contained 6 bases not matched to a gene. The CDR3 DNA follows: TGTGCCAGCTCACCCGGGACAGGGGCCCGGGAGACCCAGTACTTC. Its translation is CASSPGTGARETQYF. The full variable domain, in which reference TRBV18 and TRBJ2-5 provide the parts outside the CDR3, is NAGVMQNPRHLVRRRGQEARLRCSPMKGHSHVYWYRQLPEEGLKFMVYLQKENIIDESGMPKERFSAEFPKEGPSILRIQQVVRGDSAAYFCASSPGTGARETQYFGPGTRLLVL.

This clone was recorded only once. The V and J genes are TRBV28 and TRBJ2-2; D remains unclear. V lost 3 bases and J 7 bases, leaving 3 bases between the germline ends. This CDR3 has 11 amino acids. Germline loops: CDR1 MDHEN, CDR2 SYDVKM. CDR3 in DNA: TGTGCCAGCAGTTTTCTCGGGGAGCTGTTTTTT. This codes for CASSFLGELFF.

The chain couples TRBV5-1 to TRBJ2-5; TRBD2 aligns across 8 bases. Trimming removed 1 base from V and 2 bases from J; junction bases left unmatched: 10. Germline V gene sequence: CDR1 SGHRS, CDR2 YFSETQ. The CDR3 runs 17 residues. CDR3 DNA sequence: TGCGCCAGCAGCTTGTCGCTCGCGGGAGGACGGCAAGAGACCCAGTACTTC. As protein: CASSLSLAGGRQETQYF.

The chain joins TRBV6-1 to TRBJ2-7; D is unclear. The CDR3 is 14 amino acids. Germline V gives CDR1 MNHNS, CDR2 SASEGT. The V end was cut by 1 base, the J end by 7 bases, with 14 bases between. In nucleotides, the CDR3 is TGTGCCAGCAGTGAAGTGGTGTCATTAGGGGAGCAGTACTTC. Encoded protein: CASSEVVSLGEQYF.